The 24 T cell receptor beta chains reported below all come from one sample, sequenced in a study of blood T cell repertoires in COVID-19. Assay used: immunoSEQ multiplex PCR; TCRdb lists only in-frame clones, some missing. The sample has some 150,000 clones; roughly 88% are singletons. Sequencing was carried out using PBMCs or T cells enriched from blood (not recorded which). The receptors were gathered from a woman in her 30s with acute COVID-19.

The chain has TRBV30 and TRBJ1-2; TRBD1 might be the D (5 bases). V dropped 5 bases and J dropped 8 bases, with 18 bases sitting between them. Germline lookup yields CDR1 GTSNPN and CDR2 SVGIG (reference sequence). This CDR3 contains 13 residues. CDR3 amino acids: CAWDPKGVGGYTF. The CDR3 DNA is TGTGCCTGGGACCCAAAAGGGGTGGGAGGCTACACCTTC.

J is TRBJ2-3 and V is TRBV6-4; D perhaps matches TRBD2 (6 bases). The CDR3 has 14 residues. Trimming stripped 4 bases from V and 0 bases from J, with 8 bases between. CDR1 is MRHNA, CDR2 SNTAGT, per germline. The CDR3 region is CASSGAGSTDTQYF. The CDR3 DNA reads TGTGCCAGCAGTGGGGCGGGGAGCACAGATACGCAGTATTTT.

The DNA of the CDR3 is TGTGCCAGCTCACTCGGACAGGCCAACACTGAAGCTTTCTTT. Translating gives CASSLGQANTEAFF. J is TRBJ1-1 and V is TRBV18, with 7 bases identical to TRBD1. This CDR3 spans 14 amino acids. The trim removed 4 bases at V and 2 bases at J, leaving 4 bases unmatched. The germline gives CDR1 KGHSH, CDR2 LQKENI.

J is TRBJ1-5 and V is TRBV27; 7 positions agree with TRBD1. The CDR3 has 16 residues. V was clipped by 4 bases and J by 4 bases; unmatched bases: 10. From germline, CDR1 is MNHEY and CDR2 SMNVEV (reference sequence). CDR3: CASSSREQGTNQPQHF. The DNA for the CDR3 is TGTGCCAGCAGTTCCCGCGAACAGGGGACAAATCAGCCCCAGCATTTT.

This clone has just one count. The V and J genes are TRBV30 and TRBJ2-5; no reliable D call. CDR1 is GTSNPN and CDR2 is SVGIG in the germline V gene (reference sequence). The CDR3 sequence is 12 residues long. Trimming removed 0 bases at V and 4 bases at J, with 6 bases between. Here the CDR3 reads CAWSVDIETQYF. CDR3 nucleotides: TGTGCCTGGAGTGTAGACATAGAGACCCAGTACTTC.

This clone showed up just a few times. The rearrangement uses TRBV2 and TRBJ2-1; no clear D. Germline-derived CDR1 and CDR2 are SNHLY and FYNNEI. There are 15 residues in the CDR3. Trimming cost V 4 bases and J 3 bases, with 13 bases left between them. DNA for the CDR3: TGTGCCAGCAGTGGAATCCGCACGGGCTACAATGAGCAGTTCTTC. Its translation is CASSGIRTGYNEQFF.

V and J are TRBV27 and TRBJ2-2; D is perhaps TRBD2 (5 bases). The CDR3 spans 16 residues. V was trimmed by 6 bases and J by 3 bases, leaving 17 bases between them. The germline V gene has CDR1 MNHEY and CDR2 SMNVEV (reference sequence). CDR3: CASRGSRAPDTGELFF. DNA for the CDR3: TGTGCCAGCAGGGGGAGTAGGGCACCCGACACCGGGGAGCTGTTTTTT.

This rearrangement joins TRBV14 to TRBJ1-1; TRBD1 agrees at 7 bases. The CDR3 extends over 15 amino acids. Per the germline V gene, CDR1 is SGHDN and CDR2 is FVKESK. Germline trimming cut 5 bases from V and 4 bases from J; bases unmatched to any gene: 10. CDR3 sequence (DNA): TGTGCCAGCAGCTCATGGACAGGCGGAGGCACTGAAGCTTTCTTT. This translates into CASSSWTGGGTEAFF.

J is TRBJ1-5 and V is TRBV19; tentatively, D is TRBD1 (5 bases). The CDR3 loop spans 15 amino acids. Trimming pared 6 bases from V and 3 bases from J, leaving 15 bases between. Germline assignment: CDR1 LNHDA and CDR2 SQIVND (reference sequence). The CDR3 loop is CASRIGQGNNQPQHF. The CDR3 region has the DNA TGTGCCAGTAGGATTGGGCAGGGAAACAATCAGCCCCAGCATTTT.

The rearrangement joins TRBV28 to TRBJ1-6; D not resolved. The V gene lost 2 bases and the J gene lost 9 bases, with 11 bases spanning the gap. Germline V lookup: CDR1 MDHEN, CDR2 SYDVKM. CDR3 length equals 14 residues. The CDR3 DNA reads TGTGCCAGCAGTTTAGTGAGGGAGTCTTCACCCCTCCACTTT. This codes for CASSLVRESSPLHF. Supplemented by reference TRBV28 and TRBJ1-6, the full variable domain reads DVKVTQSSRYLVKRTGEKVFLECVQDMDHENMFWYRQDPGLGLRLIYFSYDVKMKEKGDIPEGYSVSREKKERFSLILESASTNQTSMYLCASSLVRESSPLHFGNGTRLTVT.

The chain uses TRBV27 and TRBJ2-3; 8 nucleotides line up with TRBD2. The germline CDR1 and CDR2 sequences are MNHEY and SMNVEV (reference sequence). V shed 6 bases and J 1 base; nucleotides not matched to a gene: 3. The CDR3 is made up of 14 amino acids. The CDR3 DNA follows: TGTGCCAGCAGGCAGACTAGCGGCACAGATACGCAGTATTTT. Its protein product is CASRQTSGTDTQYF.

This chain connects TRBV4-1 to TRBJ2-2, with 12 bases aligning to TRBD2. This CDR3 has 20 residues. V gave up 4 bases and J gave up 0 bases; unmatched junction bases: 12. CDR1 and CDR2 (germline): MGHRA, YSYEKL. The CDR3 DNA reads as TGCGCCAGCAGCCTCCGGCGGACTAGCGGGACAGCCCCGAACACCGGGGAGCTGTTTTTT. Translating gives CASSLRRTSGTAPNTGELFF.

This clone was seen a handful of times. CDR3 residues: CASRPYQVNQPQHF. CDR3 nucleotide sequence: TGTGCCAGCAGACCCTACCAAGTGAATCAGCCCCAGCATTTT. This chain connects TRBV28 to TRBJ1-5; unclear D gene. V was cut by 6 bases and J by 4 bases, with 13 bases left in between. CDR1 and CDR2 (germline): MDHEN, SYDVKM. The CDR3 contains 14 residues. The full variable domain, with the rest looked up from reference TRBV28 and TRBJ1-5, is DVKVTQSSRYLVKRTGEKVFLECVQDMDHENMFWYRQDPGLGLRLIYFSYDVKMKEKGDIPEGYSVSREKKERFSLILESASTNQTSMYLCASRPYQVNQPQHFGDGTRLSIL.

The chain joins TRBV19 to TRBJ1-2, with 7 nucleotides matching TRBD1. CDR3 size: 15 residues. V was clipped by 3 bases and J by 2 bases; unmatched bases: 6. From germline, CDR1 is LNHDA and CDR2 SQIVND (reference sequence). CDR3 nucleotides: TGTGCCAGTAGTATTGTGACAGGGAGCAACTATGGCTACACCTTC. Protein sequence: CASSIVTGSNYGYTF.

V usage is TRBV11-2 and J usage is TRBJ2-1, with 8 nucleotides matching TRBD2. The ends lost 2 bases at V and 4 bases at J; junction bases unmatched: 7. Germline V lookup: CDR1 SGHAT, CDR2 FQNNGV. CDR3 length: 16 residues. The CDR3, as DNA: TGTGCCAGCAGCTTAAGGTCGGTAGCGGGGTACAATGAGCAGTTCTTC. It encodes CASSLRSVAGYNEQFF.

This rearrangement joins TRBV6-2 or TRBV6-3 to TRBJ2-7; D perhaps matches TRBD2 (5 bases). Trimming shortened V by 4 bases and J by 0 bases, and 13 bases separated the two germline ends. The germline gives CDR1 MNHEY, CDR2 SVGEGT. The CDR3 totals 15 residues. CDR3 loop: CASSSLREGSYEQYF. Written as DNA, the CDR3 is TGTGCCAGCAGTTCTCTCCGGGAAGGCTCCTACGAGCAGTACTTC.

This chain joins TRBV11-2 and TRBJ1-2, with 8 bases lining up with TRBD1. The V segment lost 5 bases and the J segment 7 bases; nucleotides outside the gene matches: 3. The CDR3 has 12 amino acids. CDR1 and CDR2 from the germline V gene are SGHAT and FQNNGV. Written as DNA, the CDR3 is TGTGCCAGCAGCGCACAGGGGGGTGGCTACACCTTC. This gives the protein CASSAQGGGYTF.

The CDR3 sequence: CASSPEGANNQPQHF. The CDR3 nucleotides read TGTGCCAGCTCACCGGAGGGGGCAAACAATCAGCCCCAGCATTTT. The V gene is TRBV18, the J gene TRBJ1-5, with 7 bases lining up with TRBD1. V gave up 3 bases and J gave up 3 bases; unmatched junction bases: 5. Germline V gives CDR1 KGHSH, CDR2 LQKENI. This CDR3 has 15 residues.

The chain is built from TRBV7-2 and TRBJ2-1; D is possibly TRBD1 (5 bases). Germline V gene data show CDR1 as SGHTA and CDR2 as FQGNSA. This CDR3 region has 19 residues. Trimming cost V 0 bases and J 0 bases, with 18 bases left between them. The CDR3 nucleotides are TGTGCCAGCAGCTTAGCTCAATCTGGGGCGGAGAGCTCCTACAATGAGCAGTTCTTC. It yields the protein CASSLAQSGAESSYNEQFF.

A remark on this clone: The junction departs from the called germline gene at one end, perhaps through a read error. The V and J genes are TRBV7-3 and TRBJ2-1; TRBD2 matches 12 bases. This CDR3 is 16 amino acids long. Germline loops: CDR1 SGHTA, CDR2 FQGTGA. In DNA form, the CDR3 reads TGTGCCAGCAGCCTAACGACTAGCGGGAGCCCTAATGAGCAGTTCTTC. This sequence encodes CASSLTTSGSPNEQFF.

V and J are TRBV18 and TRBJ1-6; 10 positions match TRBD1. CDR1 and CDR2 from the germline V gene are KGHSH and LQKENI. The CDR3 has 14 amino acids. The trim removed 3 bases at V and 10 bases at J, leaving 3 bases unmatched. The chain's CDR3 is CASSPGQGYSPLHF. The CDR3, as DNA: TGTGCCAGCTCACCGGGACAGGGGTACTCACCCCTCCACTTT. The variable domain in full, with the rest retrieved from reference TRBV18 and TRBJ1-6, is NAGVMQNPRHLVRRRGQEARLRCSPMKGHSHVYWYRQLPEEGLKFMVYLQKENIIDESGMPKERFSAEFPKEGPSILRIQQVVRGDSAAYFCASSPGQGYSPLHFGNGTRLTVT.

The rearrangement links TRBV6-2 or TRBV6-3 to TRBJ2-7, with D uncertain. With 6 bases removed from V and 3 bases from J, the gap between germline ends came to 21 bases. CDR1 and CDR2 from the germline V gene are MNHEY and SVGEGT. The CDR3 contains 16 residues. Here the CDR3 reads CASSSRSRSPNYEQYF. In nucleotides, the CDR3 is TGTGCCAGCAGCTCTCGGTCTAGGAGTCCAAACTACGAGCAGTACTTC.

J is TRBJ2-7 and V is TRBV7-2; D is perhaps TRBD2 (5 bases). Per the germline V gene, CDR1 is SGHTA and CDR2 is FQGNSA. Trimming removed 4 bases from V and 2 bases from J, with 9 bases in between. The CDR3 consists of 13 residues. This CDR3 is CASSWSGTYEQYF. In nucleotides, the CDR3 is TGTGCCAGCAGCTGGAGCGGTACCTACGAGCAGTACTTC.

V and J are TRBV28 and TRBJ1-2; no clear D. V dropped 0 bases and J dropped 1 base, with 12 bases sitting between them. Germline CDR1 is MDHEN and CDR2 is SYDVKM. The CDR3 is 16 residues long. The CDR3 DNA sequence: TGTGCCAGCAGTTTATGGGGAGGGCCTCTTAACTATGGCTACACCTTC. It specifies CASSLWGGPLNYGYTF.